Sequencing of this T cell receptor (beta chain) was carried out in a study of blood T cell repertoires in COVID-19. CDR3 length: 15 residues. Trimming stripped 4 bases from V and 1 base from J, with 12 bases between. Germline assignment: CDR1 LGHDT and CDR2 YNNKEL (reference sequence). In the study's own analysis: Reference gene primers were amplified, and this amplification served to estimate nucleated cell counts. The protocol was immunoSEQ multiplex PCR, while the TCRdb copy is restricted to in-frame clones and leaves out a portion. The DNA gave D and trimming, while V, J and clone size come from that table. The top ten clones hold 7.9% of a sample with about 250,000 clones, 81% of them seen once.

The chain combines TRBV3-1 (or the pseudogene TRBV3-2) with TRBJ2-3; D is perhaps TRBD2 (6 bases). Sequenced sample: peripheral blood. This TCR came from an elderly woman with acute or convalescent COVID-19. As DNA, the CDR3 is TGTGCCAGCAGCCGAGGGACTTCTCGCACAGATACGCAGTATTTT. Its translation: CASSRGTSRTDTQYF.